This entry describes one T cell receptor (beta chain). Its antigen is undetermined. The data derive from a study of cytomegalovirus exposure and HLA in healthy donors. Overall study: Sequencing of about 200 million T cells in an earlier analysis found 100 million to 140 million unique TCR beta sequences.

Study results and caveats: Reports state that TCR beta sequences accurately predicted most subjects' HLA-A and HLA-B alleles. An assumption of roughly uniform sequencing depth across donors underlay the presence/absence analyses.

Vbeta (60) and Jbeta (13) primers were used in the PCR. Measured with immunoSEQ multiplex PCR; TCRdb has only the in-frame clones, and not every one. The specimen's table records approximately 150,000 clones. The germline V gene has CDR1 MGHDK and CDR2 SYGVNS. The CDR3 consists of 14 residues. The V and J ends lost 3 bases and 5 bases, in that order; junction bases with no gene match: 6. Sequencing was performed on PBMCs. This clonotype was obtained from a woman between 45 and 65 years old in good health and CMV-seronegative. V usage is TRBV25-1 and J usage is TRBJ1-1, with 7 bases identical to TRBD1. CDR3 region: CASSDRQGRTEAFF. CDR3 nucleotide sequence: TGTGCCAGCAGTGACCGACAGGGCCGGACTGAAGCTTTCTTT.